A single sample gave rise to the 10 T cell receptor beta chains below, sequenced in a study of identifying expanded T cells in peripheral blood. Profiling relied on immunoSEQ multiplex PCR, and the TCRdb table lists in-frame clones only, not all of them. Of about 110,000 clones listed, 88% are singletons. Sequencing was done on a sample of blood. These receptors were obtained from a person aged 18-70 years in good health.

The chain is built from TRBV4-1 and TRBJ2-2, with a tentative D call TRBD2 (5 bases). Per the germline V gene, CDR1 is MGHRA and CDR2 is YSYEKL. The germline V and J ends were trimmed by 0 bases and 3 bases, with 17 bases remaining between them. CDR3 length: 18 residues. CDR3 DNA: TGCGCCAGCAGCCAAGATACCGGGGTTGGGTACGACACCGGGGAGCTGTTTTTT. This translates into CASSQDTGVGYDTGELFF.

This chain links TRBV9 with TRBJ1-1; D is perhaps TRBD1 (5 bases). Germline CDR1 and CDR2: SGDLS and YYNGEE. The CDR3 is 14 residues long. The germline V and J ends were trimmed by 0 bases and 3 bases, with 9 bases remaining between them. The chain's CDR3 is CASSVAGYDTEAFF. The DNA of the CDR3 is TGTGCCAGCAGCGTAGCAGGGTATGACACTGAAGCTTTCTTT.

This chain joins TRBV5-1 and TRBJ2-7, with 7 bases lining up with TRBD1. Germline assignment: CDR1 SGHRS and CDR2 YFSETQ. The CDR3 spans 18 residues. V trimming: 2 bases; J trimming: 1 base; junction bases outside the gene matches: 15. The chain's CDR3 is CASSFRSYGQVGSYEQYF. The DNA of the CDR3 is TGCGCCAGCAGCTTCCGCTCGTACGGACAGGTAGGTTCCTACGAGCAGTACTTC.

The V gene is TRBV5-1, the J gene TRBJ2-1; the D call may be TRBD1 or TRBD2 (5 bases each). CDR3 length equals 16 residues. Trimming shortened V by 2 bases and J by 0 bases, and 12 bases separated the two germline ends. Per germline, CDR1 SGHRS and CDR2 YFSETQ. CDR3 sequence (DNA): TGCGCCAGCAGCTTTGGGGGACCGCTCTCCTACAATGAGCAGTTCTTC. It codes for CASSFGGPLSYNEQFF.

CDR3 sequence: CASSLDVSSYNEQFF. CDR3 nucleotides: TGTGCCAGCAGCTTAGACGTGAGCTCCTACAATGAGCAGTTCTTC. The chain joins TRBV7-9 to TRBJ2-1; D unclear. The CDR3 has 15 amino acids. With 1 base removed from V and 0 bases from J, the gap between germline ends came to 7 bases. CDR1 is SEHNR and CDR2 is FQNEAQ in the germline V gene (reference sequence).

J is TRBJ2-1 and V is TRBV20-1; D is undetermined. Trimming cost V 1 base and J 3 bases, with 1 base left between them. The germline CDR1 and CDR2 sequences are DFQATT and SNEGSKA (reference sequence). This CDR3 is built from 11 residues. This CDR3 reads CSARGYNEQFF. The CDR3 nucleotides read TGCAGTGCTAGAGGCTACAATGAGCAGTTCTTC.

The rearrangement uses TRBV5-1 and TRBJ2-2; 8 bases line up with TRBD2. CDR3 length equals 16 residues. Losses at the gene ends were 5 bases for V and 0 bases for J; bases not matched to a gene: 6. Germline V gene sequence: CDR1 SGHRS, CDR2 YFSETQ. The CDR3 spells CASSLSGSPNTGELFF. The CDR3 DNA is TGCGCCAGCAGTTTGAGCGGGAGTCCGAACACCGGGGAGCTGTTTTTT.

The J gene is TRBJ2-1, the V gene TRBV30; TRBD1 matches at 9 bases. V dropped 2 bases and J dropped 14; count of bases not matched to a gene: 13. Germline CDR1 reads GTSNPN; CDR2 reads SVGIG (reference sequence). The CDR3 totals 14 residues. The CDR3 is CAWSKTGGEVRKFF. Written as DNA, the CDR3 is TGTGCCTGGAGTAAAACAGGGGGCGAGGTTCGGAAGTTCTTC.

The chain has TRBV19 and TRBJ1-1; D is undetermined. The germline CDR1 and CDR2 sequences are LNHDA and SQIVND (reference sequence). Trimming shortened V by 2 bases and J by 1 base, and 5 bases separated the two germline ends. There are 13 residues in the CDR3. CDR3 sequence (DNA): TGTGCCAGTAGTATAATCCCGAACACTGAAGCTTTCTTT. It yields the protein CASSIIPNTEAFF.

This clone was detected only once. Different DNA sequences within this sample yield the same CDR3. The CDR3 sequence is CASSLGRSSYEQYF. The DNA for the CDR3 is TGTGCCAGCAGTTTGGGTAGGAGCTCCTACGAGCAGTACTTC. The chain recombines TRBV6-5 with TRBJ2-7; D is ambiguous. CDR1 and CDR2 (germline): MNHEY, SVGAGI. V was clipped by 4 bases and J by 0 bases, with 10 bases between them. This CDR3 has 14 residues.